The T cell receptor (beta chain) under discussion was sequenced for a study of Ad26.COV2.S vaccination and SARS-CoV-2 variants. Study outcomes and limitations: Reported findings describe substantial breadth in spike-specific CD8+ and CD4+ T cell responses following vaccination. People who got the vaccine or the placebo had similar non-spike TCR breadth. Analyses of TCR breadth and depth may have underestimated total T cell responses.

Sequencing used immunoSEQ multiplex PCR; TCRdb keeps in-frame clones, though not all of them. The table has 45,000 or so clones, approximately 80% seen once; the top ten hold approximately 51%. Concerning this clone: Its antigen is as yet unknown.

The V gene lost 0 bases and the J gene lost 0 bases, with 0 bases spanning the gap. The length of the CDR3 is 13 residues. Germline-derived CDR1 and CDR2 are LGHDT and YNNKEL (reference sequence). This chain joins TRBV3-1 (or the pseudogene TRBV3-2) and TRBJ1-5; D is unresolved. The sequencing used peripheral blood, collected after recovery from COVID-19. The TCR originated in a human donor who had recovered from COVID-19. The CDR3 is CASSQDSNQPQHF. DNA of the CDR3: TGTGCCAGCAGCCAAGATAGCAATCAGCCCCAGCATTTT.